This T cell receptor beta chain was found in a study of T cell responses to AZD1222 COVID-19 vaccine. Whole-study findings and limits: Just a handful of AZD1222 recipients were seropositive at baseline. Without day 14 samples, only post-peak T cell repertoires were studied. Clonal diversity may have been underestimated in mostly white British donors.

About this clone: What it binds is not known.

Sequencing was performed with immunoSEQ multiplex PCR; in TCRdb, only in-frame clones are kept and a portion is missing. The sample shows roughly 200,000 clones, about 86% of them seen only once. The CDR3 runs 17 residues. CDR1 is SEHNR, CDR2 FQNEAQ, per germline (reference sequence). Trimming removed 2 bases from V and 10 bases from J; junction bases left unmatched: 15. Sequences were derived from peripheral blood, sampled on day 0 of AZD1222 vaccination. The V gene is TRBV7-9, the J gene TRBJ2-1; 9 positions agree with TRBD1. This sequence originates from an adult in good health. CDR3 sequence (DNA): TGTGCCAGCAGCTTAACAGCGGGACAGGGCATCACGGACGAGCAGTTCTTC. The encoded protein is CASSLTAGQGITDEQFF.